The 19 T cell receptor beta chains listed next were all sequenced from one sample in a study of cytomegalovirus exposure and HLA in healthy donors. Primers included in the PCR were 60 Vbeta and 13 Jbeta primers. Sequenced by immunoSEQ multiplex PCR; TCRdb stores in-frame clones only, minus some. The sample has 100,000 to 150,000 clones; around 84% are singletons. Sample: PBMCs. Source of these receptors: a man younger than 35 in good health and CMV-seronegative.

The J gene is TRBJ1-4, the V gene TRBV6-5; no clear D gene. The CDR3 length is 15 residues. Trimming cost V 0 bases and J 8 bases, with 13 bases left between them. The V gene's germline CDR1 is MNHEY and CDR2 SVGAGI. The CDR3 region has the DNA TGTGCCAGCAGTTACTCCGGCCCCCGGAGCGAAAAACTGTTTTTT. Translated: CASSYSGPRSEKLFF.

V gene TRBV4-1 combines with J gene TRBJ2-2, with a weak D call TRBD2 (7 bases). The CDR3 is 16 residues long. Germline-derived CDR1 and CDR2 are MGHRA and YSYEKL. V was pared by 0 bases and J by 4 bases, with 12 bases between. In nucleotides, the CDR3 is TGCGCCAGCAGCCAAGATGTGGGGGGGCCCACCGGGGAGCTGTTTTTT. Protein sequence: CASSQDVGGPTGELFF.

The chain is built from TRBV5-4 and TRBJ1-2; perhaps TRBD1 as D (5 bases). Deletions cut 2 bases from V and 3 bases from J, with 20 bases between. The CDR3 length is 17 residues. CDR1 and CDR2 (germline): SGHNT, YYREEE (reference sequence). This chain's CDR3 is CASSFGLLVGLDYGYTF. As DNA, the CDR3 is TGTGCCAGCAGCTTTGGCCTACTGGTGGGGCTCGACTATGGCTACACCTTC.

The chain carries TRBV6-5 and TRBJ1-1; TRBD1 might be the D (6 bases). The V gene's germline CDR1 is MNHEY and CDR2 SVGAGI. Trimming took off 2 bases at V and 1 base at J, with 11 bases between the two ends. The CDR3 has 15 residues. CDR3 in DNA: TGTGCCAGCAGTTACAGTGGGGGCGGGAACACTGAAGCTTTCTTT. Protein product: CASSYSGGGNTEAFF.

The gene calls are TRBV5-6 and TRBJ1-1, with a tentative D call TRBD1 (6 bases). The CDR3 is made up of 14 amino acids. V was pared by 3 bases and J by 4 bases, with 13 bases between. Germline values: CDR1 SGHDT, CDR2 YYEEEE. The CDR3 loop reads CASSSTGLITEAFF. The CDR3 DNA reads TGTGCCAGCAGCTCTACAGGGCTAATCACTGAAGCTTTCTTT.

The chain is built from TRBV5-1 and TRBJ2-7, with D tentatively TRBD1 (5 bases). This CDR3 is built from 14 residues. Germline V lookup: CDR1 SGHRS, CDR2 YFSETQ. Trimming left V 4 bases short and J 2 bases short, with 13 bases between. The CDR3 reads CASSRPTGTYEQYF. CDR3 sequence (DNA): TGCGCCAGCAGCCGCCCCACAGGTACCTACGAGCAGTACTTC.

This clone was found a few times. The identical CDR3 is also encoded by other nucleotide sequences in the sample. The chain uses TRBV6-6 and TRBJ2-7, with a tentative D call TRBD2 (6 bases). The CDR3 sequence is 15 residues long. Trimming removed 7 bases from V and 0 bases from J, with 16 bases in between. Looked up from germline, CDR1 is MNHNY and CDR2 is SVGAGI (reference sequence). The CDR3 region is CASNSPGLASYEQYF. CDR3 coding DNA: TGTGCCAGCAATAGTCCGGGACTTGCCTCCTACGAGCAGTACTTC.

This clone was counted a single time. The chain carries TRBV19 and TRBJ1-2; D is undetermined. In germline, CDR1 is LNHDA, CDR2 SQIVND (reference sequence). The CDR3 has 15 amino acids. Trimming left V 3 bases short and J 3 bases short, with 14 bases between. CDR3 amino acids: CASSMSRNNDYGYTF. The CDR3 DNA sequence: TGTGCCAGTAGTATGTCCCGAAACAACGACTATGGCTACACCTTC. The complete variable domain, with remaining parts taken from reference TRBV19 and TRBJ1-2, reads DGGITQSPKYLFRKEGQNVTLSCEQNLNHDAMYWYRQDPGQGLRLIYYSQIVNDFQKGDIAEGYSVSREKKESFPLTVTSAQKNPTAFYLCASSMSRNNDYGYTFGSGTRLTVV.

V gene TRBV7-3 combines with J gene TRBJ2-5, with no clear D. Germline V gene sequence: CDR1 SGHTA, CDR2 FQGTGA. This CDR3 spans 16 amino acids. With 2 bases removed from V and 3 bases from J, the gap between germline ends came to 16 bases. The CDR3 protein is CASSLQGAARKETQYF. The CDR3 nucleotides read TGTGCCAGCAGCTTACAAGGTGCGGCGAGGAAAGAGACCCAGTACTTC.

This clone was seen a single time. The chain is built from TRBV4-1 and TRBJ1-5; tentatively, D is TRBD1 (6 bases). V lost 1 base, J lost 1 base, and 11 bases lay in between. The CDR3 totals 16 residues. Germline V gene lookup returns CDR1 MGHRA and CDR2 YSYEKL. This CDR3 reads CASSQVPTGSNQPQHF. The CDR3 nucleotides read TGCGCCAGCAGCCAAGTTCCGACAGGAAGCAATCAGCCCCAGCATTTT.

The genes are TRBV5-5 and TRBJ1-1; D ambiguous. V lost 0 bases and J lost 4, with 7 bases in between. The CDR3 runs 13 residues. Germline V gene lookup returns CDR1 SGHKS and CDR2 YYEKEE (reference sequence). Written as DNA, the CDR3 is TGTGCCAGCAGCTTGGCGGGTGTCACTGAAGCTTTCTTT. It yields the protein CASSLAGVTEAFF.

For the CDR3, the DNA is TGTGCCAGCAGCTTCCGATCCACCCAGAACTATGGCTACACCTTC. Encoded protein: CASSFRSTQNYGYTF. The chain joins TRBV5-6 to TRBJ1-2; D uncertain. Trimming cost V 2 bases and J 2 bases, with 13 bases left between them. This CDR3 has 15 residues. The germline CDR1 and CDR2 sequences are SGHDT and YYEEEE.

The chain employs TRBV19 and TRBJ1-4; D possibly corresponds to TRBD1 (5 bases). CDR1 and CDR2 (germline): LNHDA, SQIVND (reference sequence). Trimming left V 8 bases short and J 8 bases short, with 18 bases between. This CDR3 region has 14 residues. CDR3 nucleotides: TGTGCCAGTTTTGACGGGGGGAGTAACGAAAAACTGTTTTTT. Protein sequence: CASFDGGSNEKLFF. Complete variable domain (other parts from reference TRBV19 and TRBJ1-4): DGGITQSPKYLFRKEGQNVTLSCEQNLNHDAMYWYRQDPGQGLRLIYYSQIVNDFQKGDIAEGYSVSREKKESFPLTVTSAQKNPTAFYLCASFDGGSNEKLFFGSGTQLSVL.

V usage is TRBV6-6 and J usage is TRBJ1-5; 8 positions agree with TRBD1. CDR1 and CDR2 (germline): MNHNY, SVGAGI (reference sequence). V shed 6 bases, J shed 4 bases, and the junction held 5 bases outside the gene matches. This CDR3 has 14 residues. CDR3 DNA: TGTGCCAGCAGCCTCAGGGGGCTAAATCAGCCCCAGCATTTT. Its translation: CASSLRGLNQPQHF.

The chain has TRBV7-9 and TRBJ1-4, with D unclear. CDR1 is SEHNR, CDR2 FQNEAQ, per germline (reference sequence). The CDR3 spans 15 residues. Trimming removed 10 bases at V and 0 bases at J, with 15 bases between. Written as DNA, the CDR3 is TGTGCCATTTTGAGGTTCGGTGCAACTAATGAAAAACTGTTTTTT. Amino acids: CAILRFGATNEKLFF.

CDR3 in amino acids: CASSSDRANEKLFF. CDR3 DNA sequence: TGTGCCAGCAGCTCCGACAGGGCTAATGAAAAACTGTTTTTT. The chain is built from TRBV7-8 and TRBJ1-4; 7 nucleotides match TRBD1. After removal of 4 bases from V and 3 bases from J, the junction contained 2 bases not matched to a gene. Per the germline V gene, CDR1 is SGHVS and CDR2 is FQNEAQ. This CDR3 comprises 14 residues.

The count of this clone is one. This chain connects TRBV19 to TRBJ1-6, with D perhaps matching TRBD1 (6 bases). The CDR3 is 15 residues long. The V gene's germline CDR1 is LNHDA and CDR2 SQIVND (reference sequence). Trimming removed 6 bases at V and 6 bases at J, with 15 bases between. The DNA of the CDR3 is TGTGCCAGTAGAGAGAACACAGGGTTTAATTCACCCCTCCACTTT. Translated: CASRENTGFNSPLHF.

The chain is built from TRBV19 and TRBJ2-3; possibly TRBD2 for D (5 bases). Germline CDR1 LNHDA, CDR2 SQIVND (reference sequence). V was shortened by 2 bases and J by 5 bases, with 20 bases between the two germline ends. There are 17 residues in the CDR3. CDR3 in amino acids: CASSIRRRAEEKDTQYF. The CDR3 bases are TGTGCCAGTAGTATAAGGAGGCGGGCAGAGGAGAAAGATACGCAGTATTTT.

The CDR3: CASSSLGGGEASYEQYF. DNA of the CDR3: TGTGCCAGCAGCTCCCTAGGGGGCGGGGAAGCTTCCTACGAGCAGTACTTC. This chain connects TRBV7-9 to TRBJ2-7, with a weak D call TRBD1 (7 bases). Germline-derived CDR1 and CDR2 are SEHNR and FQNEAQ (reference sequence). The CDR3 is made up of 17 amino acids. Trimming cost V 4 bases and J 1 base, with 20 bases left between them. The entire variable domain, with the rest obtained from reference TRBV7-9 and TRBJ2-7, is as follows: DTGVSQNPRHKITKRGQNVTFRCDPISEHNRLYWYRQTLGQGPEFLTYFQNEAQLEKSRLLSDRFSAERPKGSFSTLEIQRTEQGDSAMYLCASSSLGGGEASYEQYFGPGTRLTVT.